This T cell receptor beta chain was observed in a study of T cell repertoires in cytomegalovirus infection. For the study at large: Matching HLA type and CMV infection were both indicated by public TCR beta signatures. Whole-study findings and limits: Dominant in the ex vivo response were TCR beta clonotypes restricted by HLA-C and specific for CMV. Cumulated frequencies of public TCR beta families served to identify carriers of CMV plus the relevant HLA.

This clonotype was counted only a few times. What it binds is unknown. One entry per CDR3 protein results from TCRdb running MiXCR on the reads. The sample contains fewer than 350,000 distinct CDR3 sequences, approximately 9.5% of which appear only once. Trimming left V 8 bases short and J 6 bases short, with 14 bases between. Germline V gene sequence: CDR1 MNHEY, CDR2 SVGAGI. The CDR3 loop spans 12 amino acids. Specimen: PBMCs. The TCR sequence derives from a human donor in good health (CMV status not recorded). Some clones in this sample may be carry-over from other donors' samples. V and J are TRBV6-5 and TRBJ2-7; TRBD1 might be the D (7 bases). DNA for the CDR3: TGTGCCAGCGGGTCAGGGGGGTTCGAGCAGTACTTC. It yields the protein CASGSGGFEQYF.